This TCR beta chain was identified during a study of T-cell memory formation after mild COVID-19. Each CDR3 protein is one row after TCRdb ran MiXCR on the 5' RACE reads. The sample yields approximately 240,000 distinct CDR3 sequences, 16% seen once. The CDR3 totals 14 residues. From germline, CDR1 is SGHTA and CDR2 FQGTGA. V lost 1 base to trimming and J lost 7 bases, with 10 bases between them. As regards this clonotype: The antigen remains undetermined.

Study-wide results and caveats: The authors left the SARS-CoV-2 specificity of second-wave clones peaking on day 37 unconfirmed. Clones shrinking between day 15 and 85 showed a balanced CD4/CD8 split, and those that grew later tilted toward CD4+. Those CD4+ clones that contracted were mainly in CM and EM (CD8+ ones in EMRA).

The V call is TRBV7-3, the J call TRBJ2-2, with D uncertain. Sequencing was performed on PBMCs or a T cell subset sorted from them (not recorded which). The clonotype was recovered from a man between 18 and 29 years old who had mild COVID-19 (a few samples of this study predate the infection). Cell type and time point are not known. CDR3 in amino acids: CASSLMQESGELFF. The CDR3 nucleotides are TGTGCCAGCAGCTTAATGCAGGAGAGCGGGGAGCTGTTTTTT.